Listed below are T cell receptor beta chains from one sample, sequenced in a study of shared clonotypes between healthy human individuals. Sequenced by immunoSEQ multiplex PCR; TCRdb stores in-frame clones only, minus some. This table holds about 2 million clones, approximately 94% found once. Sequenced input: naive CD8+ T cells sorted from blood. The receptors were sampled from a man aged 18 to 29 in good health. The CDR3 runs from the conserved cysteine through the conserved F or W. The D gene is left open where the match is weak. A clone size is listed for some rows: how often the clone was seen (once, few, many), or a class if it is expanded.

abundance,d_gene,len,j_gene,v_gene,CDR3nt,CDR3aa
.,.,18,TRBJ2-3,TRBV5-1,TGCGCCAGCAGCTTGTATGGGAGCCTTGAGGAAGGCACAGATACGCAGTATTTT,CASSLYGSLEEGTDTQYF
.,TRBD1,14,TRBJ2-7,TRBV28,TGTGCCAGCAGTATGACAGGGAACAGGTACGAGCAGTACTTC,CASSMTGNRYEQYF
once,.,17,TRBJ2-5,TRBV7-6,TGTGCCAGCAGCTTAGCGTGGGTTCCGGGGGTTGGAGAGACCCAGTACTTC,CASSLAWVPGVGETQYF
.,TRBD1,13,TRBJ1-2,TRBV30,TGTGCCTGGTGGACAGGGAGAGTGGATGGCTACACCTTC,CAWWTGRVDGYTF
once,.,15,TRBJ2-7,TRBV6-1,TGTGCCAGCAGTGAAGGTTTGCAAAGCTCCTACGAGCAGTACTTC,CASSEGLQSSYEQYF
.,.,14,TRBJ1-6,TRBV19,TGTGCCAGTAGCGGGGACGGATATAATTCACCCCTCCACTTT,CASSGDGYNSPLHF
.,TRBD1,16,TRBJ1-1,TRBV27,TGTGCCAGCAGTTTGGGGCAGGGGGCTGGTCGGGGTGAAGCTTTCTTT,CASSLGQGAGRGEAFF
once,.,12,TRBJ2-7,TRBV28,TGTGCCAGCAGTTTGTGGGTCTACGAGCAGTACTTC,CASSLWVYEQYF
.,TRBD1,15,TRBJ2-1,TRBV2,TGTGCCAGCAGAACCGGGACAGGGGCAAACAATGAGCAGTTCTTC,CASRTGTGANNEQFF
.,TRBD1,16,TRBJ2-3,TRBV2,TGTGCCAGCAGTGGGGACAGGGCACTTAGCACAGATACGCAGTATTTT,CASSGDRALSTDTQYF
.,TRBD2,12,TRBJ2-3,TRBV7-9,TGTGCCAGCAGCTTTCCTAGCGGGGGAGGGGATTTT,CASSFPSGGGDF
.,.,12,TRBJ2-7,TRBV27,TGTGCCAGCAGTCAAGATTTCTACGAGCAGTACTTC,CASSQDFYEQYF
.,TRBD1,15,TRBJ1-2,TRBV30,TGTGCCTGGAGTGCTCCCGAGGGGGCAGACTATGGCTACACCTTC,CAWSAPEGADYGYTF
.,.,13,TRBJ1-2,TRBV27,TGTGCCAGCAGTTTAACAGGAGACTATGGCTACACCTTC,CASSLTGDYGYTF
.,.,13,TRBJ2-7,TRBV7-8,TGTGCCAGCAGCACTAGGAGCTCCTACGAGCAGTACTTC,CASSTRSSYEQYF
.,TRBD2,16,TRBJ2-1,TRBV7-8,TGTGCCAGCAGACCCGTAGCGGGAGATTACTACAATGAGCAGTTCTTC,CASRPVAGDYYNEQFF
.,.,14,TRBJ1-1,TRBV9,TGTGCCAGCAGCGCCCTAGGACGGAACACTGAAGCTTTCTTT,CASSALGRNTEAFF
.,.,16,TRBJ2-1,TRBV5-6,TGTGCCAGCAGCTTGGCCGGTCAGGGAGATTATAATGAGCAGTTCTTC,CASSLAGQGDYNEQFF
.,.,13,TRBJ2-3,TRBV4-1,TGCGCCAGCAGCCAAGTTATCACAGAGACGCAGTATTTT,CASSQVITETQYF
once,.,15,TRBJ2-7,TRBV4-3,TGCGCCAGCAGCCAAGAAAAGGGAGACTCCTACGAGCAGTACTTC,CASSQEKGDSYEQYF
.,TRBD2,16,TRBJ2-7,TRBV7-9,TGTGCCAGCAGCTTAGTCCTGGGACTAGGCATCTACGAGCAGTACTTC,CASSLVLGLGIYEQYF
.,.,12,TRBJ1-1,TRBV21-1,TGTGCCAGCAGCAGCCGGAACACTGAAGCTTTCTTT,CASSSRNTEAFF
.,.,13,TRBJ2-7,TRBV6-1,TGTGCCAGCAGTGAATACACCTCCTACGAGCAGTACTTC,CASSEYTSYEQYF
.,.,13,TRBJ2-2,TRBV7-2,TGTGCCAGCAGCACCGGGACCCCCGGGGAGCTGTTTTTT,CASSTGTPGELFF
.,.,13,TRBJ2-3,TRBV9,TGTGCCAGCAGCGTAGTCCTATCAGATACGCAGTATTTT,CASSVVLSDTQYF
.,.,12,TRBJ2-1,TRBV9,TGTGCCAGCAGCCCCCGCGACAATGAGCAGTTCTTC,CASSPRDNEQFF
.,.,16,TRBJ2-7,TRBV7-9,TGTGCCAGCAGCTTAGCGGGTACAGCCGGTTGGGTCGAGCAGTACTTC,CASSLAGTAGWVEQYF
.,TRBD2,15,TRBJ2-7,TRBV7-9,TGTGCCAGCAGCTTAATGTCTAGCGGGACCTACGAGCAGTACTTC,CASSLMSSGTYEQYF
.,.,13,TRBJ1-1,TRBV27,TGTGCCAGCAGCCCGGGACTCCTCACTGAAGCTTTCTTT,CASSPGLLTEAFF
.,.,16,TRBJ2-7,TRBV27,TGTGCCAGCAGTTTGCTTGCGAGTGTACCCCTCTACGAGCAGTACTTC,CASSLLASVPLYEQYF
.,.,16,TRBJ1-1,TRBV5-4,TGTGCCAGCAGCTTTCTTGACAGCCCCGTGAACACTGAAGCTTTCTTT,CASSFLDSPVNTEAFF
few,.,13,TRBJ2-7,TRBV27,TGTGCCAGCAGTACCCAGGGCTCCTACGAGCAGTACTTC,CASSTQGSYEQYF
.,.,15,TRBJ2-7,TRBV7-9,TGTGCCAGCAGCTTATTAGGGCCCTCGGACTACGAGCAGTACTTC,CASSLLGPSDYEQYF
once,.,14,TRBJ1-1,TRBV15,TGTGCCACCAGCAGAGGCTTAGGAGGTTCAGAAGCTTTCTTT,CATSRGLGGSEAFF
.,.,12,TRBJ2-2,TRBV7-9,TGTGCCAGCAGCTACTCCACCGGGGAGCTGTTTTTT,CASSYSTGELFF
.,TRBD2,14,TRBJ2-1,TRBV5-1,TGCGCCAGCAGCAACACCGGGACTACTAATGAGCAGTTCTTC,CASSNTGTTNEQFF
.,.,14,TRBJ2-7,TRBV28,TGTGCCAGCAGTTCAGAGTTAAGCTCCTACGAGCAGTACTTC,CASSSELSSYEQYF
.,.,17,TRBJ1-1,TRBV7-9,TGTGCCAGCAGCCCGACCCTCGGGGGCATTGCGAACACTGAAGCTTTCTTT,CASSPTLGGIANTEAFF